A selection of T cell receptor beta chains follows, all from one sample in a study of blood T cells in healthy people across ages. TCRdb processed the 5' RACE reads anew with MiXCR; each CDR3 protein has one entry. Here the sample spans 1 million or so distinct CDR3 sequences, roughly 45% being singletons. The sequenced sample was blood. The receptors here all came from a woman aged 60-75 years in good health. Each CDR3 is given with its conserved first and last residue. D genes are given only for firm matches. Size is stated for part of the rows, as once, few or many counts, or as a class when the clone is expanded.

>TRBV29-1|TRBJ1-1|TRBD1|-
TGCAGCGTCCGGACAGGAGGGGGGGAAGCTTTCTTT
CSVRTGGGEAFF
>TRBV11-2|TRBJ2-1|TRBD2|-
TGTGCCAGCAGCTCGCAGACTAGCGGGATATACAATGAGCAGTTCTTC
CASSSQTSGIYNEQFF
>TRBV11-2|TRBJ2-7|-|many
TGTGCCAGCAGCGAAGACCCGGGACCCCGCTACGAGCAGTACTTC
CASSEDPGPRYEQYF
>TRBV20-1|TRBJ1-5|TRBD1|-
TGCAGTGCTAGAAGACAGGGGTTTAATCAGCCCCAGCATTTT
CSARRQGFNQPQHF
>TRBV7-8|TRBJ2-1|TRBD2|once
TGTGCCAGCAGCCCACCGGGACTAGGGGGCAATGAGCAGTTCTTC
CASSPPGLGGNEQFF
>TRBV19|TRBJ2-5|-|-
TGTGCCAGTAGTATGCCCCCGGGGACGGGAGTAGCTAATGAGCAGTACTTC
CASSMPPGTGVANEQYF
>TRBV27|TRBJ2-1|-|-
TGTGCCAGCAGTTTATCTGGACTACCTAACAATGAGCAGTTCTTC
CASSLSGLPNNEQFF
>TRBV7-9|TRBJ2-1|-|few
TGTGCCAGCAGCTCTGGGTTTAGCTTCGATGAGCAGTTCTTC
CASSSGFSFDEQFF
>TRBV12-3/TRBV12-4|TRBJ2-7|TRBD1|few
TGTGCCAGCAGATCCGGGACAGGGTTGTACGAGCAGTACTTC
CASRSGTGLYEQYF
>TRBV15|TRBJ2-5|TRBD1|-
TGTGCCACCAGCCCGGACAGGGGTTTGCAGTACTTC
CATSPDRGLQYF
>TRBV6-1|TRBJ2-7|-|-
TGTGCCAGCCTTTCAGTCGGTGACGAGCAGTACTTC
CASLSVGDEQYF
>TRBV3-1|TRBJ2-7|-|-
TGTGCCAGCAGCCGCCGAGGGTACAATGAGCAGTACTTC
CASSRRGYNEQYF
>TRBV3-1|TRBJ2-5|TRBD2|-
TGTGCCAGCAGCCTCCGGACTAGCGGGAGGGCCGGGTACGTGCAGTACTTC
CASSLRTSGRAGYVQYF
>TRBV9|TRBJ2-5|TRBD1|few
TGTGCCAGCAGCGTTGTCGGACAGGGGACCGGGGAGACCCAGTACTTC
CASSVVGQGTGETQYF
>TRBV29-1|TRBJ2-1|TRBD2|many
TGCAGCGTTGAAGCACCGGGACTAGCGGTTTACAATGAGCAGTTCTTC
CSVEAPGLAVYNEQFF
>TRBV6-5|TRBJ2-7|-|few
TGTGCCAGCAGTTACGGCCCCCGGGCCTACGAGCAGTACTTC
CASSYGPRAYEQYF
>TRBV20-1|TRBJ2-3|-|-
TGCAGTGCTAGAGGAGGGGGTAGTGGGAGTACAGATACGCAGTATTTT
CSARGGGSGSTDTQYF
>TRBV12-3/TRBV12-4|TRBJ2-7|-|many
TGTGCCAGCAGCTTAGGCGCTAGCTCCTACGAGCAGTACTTC
CASSLGASSYEQYF
>TRBV13|TRBJ1-4|-|few
TGTGCCAGCAGCTCCCGGACTAATGAAAAACTGTTTTTT
CASSSRTNEKLFF
>TRBV27|TRBJ2-3|TRBD1|-
TGTGCCAGCAGTGACAGGGGGAGTACAGATACGCAGTATTTT
CASSDRGSTDTQYF
>TRBV25-1|TRBJ2-1|-|-
TGTGCCAGCAGTGACGGGATGAGCTCCTACAATGAGCAGTTCTTC
CASSDGMSSYNEQFF
>TRBV27|TRBJ1-4|-|-
TGTGCCAGCAGTAAATCAGGAAATCCCTATGAAAAACTGTTTTTT
CASSKSGNPYEKLFF
>TRBV7-9|TRBJ2-1|TRBD1|-
TGTGCCAGCAGGAAGGGGGCTCGGAATGAGCAGTTCTTC
CASRKGARNEQFF
>TRBV3-1|TRBJ2-3|-|few
TGTGCCAGCAGCCAAGTGACCGCGAGCACAGATACGCAGTATTTT
CASSQVTASTDTQYF
>TRBV20-1|TRBJ2-7|TRBD1|few
TGCAGTGCTATTGAGGGACAGGTCTCCTACGAGCAGTACTTC
CSAIEGQVSYEQYF
>TRBV7-8|TRBJ1-6|TRBD1|few
TGTGCCAGCAGCTTAGAACAGGGGGCGAGGGATTCATATAATTCACCCCTCCACTTT
CASSLEQGARDSYNSPLHF
>TRBV29-1|TRBJ1-5|-|few
TGCAGCGTTGAAATCGACACTAATCAGCCCCAGCATTTT
CSVEIDTNQPQHF
>TRBV10-3|TRBJ2-7|TRBD2|-
TGTGCCATCAGCCCGGGACTAGCGGCAACCTACGAGCAGTACTTC
CAISPGLAATYEQYF
>TRBV20-1|TRBJ1-2|TRBD1|-
TGCAGTGCAACCACAGGGGGCAAAGCTAACTATGGCTACACCTTC
CSATTGGKANYGYTF
>TRBV14|TRBJ2-5|-|few
TGTGCCAGCAGCCAAGAAGGGGGAGTAGCGAAGACCCAGTACTTC
CASSQEGGVAKTQYF
>TRBV9|TRBJ2-2|TRBD2|-
TGTGCCAGCAGCAAAGGGACTAGCGGAACTCCGAACACCGGGGAGCTGTTTTTT
CASSKGTSGTPNTGELFF
>TRBV11-2|TRBJ2-7|-|few
TGTGCCAGCAGCGCCGGGATAACCTACGAGCAGTACTTC
CASSAGITYEQYF
>TRBV27|TRBJ2-3|TRBD2|-
TGTGCCAGCAGTTGTGGGACTAGCTGGACAGATACGCAGTATTTT
CASSCGTSWTDTQYF
>TRBV18|TRBJ2-1|-|-
TGTGCCAGCTACCCGAGCGGCGGGAAGGGCTACAATGAGCAGTTCTTC
CASYPSGGKGYNEQFF
>TRBV6-1|TRBJ2-5|-|-
TGTGCCAGCAGGGCGACAGTTCAAGAGACCCAGTACTTC
CASRATVQETQYF
>TRBV29-1|TRBJ2-7|-|-
TGCAGCGTTACTCGCCGGGACATCTCCACCTACGAGCAGTACTTC
CSVTRRDISTYEQYF